This T cell receptor beta chain appears in the sequencing data of a study of T cell changes during pregnancy in multiple sclerosis. Produced via immunoSEQ multiplex PCR; TCRdb's table is partial and in-frame only. This table has around 100,000 clones, approximately 92% appearing once. Trimming took 7 bases from V and 9 from J; bases not matched to a gene: 12. Germline assignment: CDR1 SEHNR and CDR2 FQNEAQ (reference sequence). This CDR3 has 15 amino acids. The sample was peripheral blood, taken after pregnancy. The source of this sequence is a female donor with multiple sclerosis, enrolled in a pregnancy study. This sequence joins TRBV7-9 and TRBJ2-3; 11 bases map to TRBD2. CDR3 sequence: CASKLWGLAESTQYF. The CDR3 bases are TGTGCCAGCAAGCTTTGGGGACTAGCGGAGAGCACGCAGTATTTT.